Below, 14 T cell receptor beta chains from the same sample are listed, as sequenced in a study of shared clonotypes between healthy human individuals. Repertoires were generated with immunoSEQ multiplex PCR, while TCRdb's copy carries only in-frame clones and drops some. The sample holds 950,000 to 1,100,000 clones, around 76% seen once. The sequenced sample consisted of memory CD4+ T cells sorted from blood. The subset: CD45RA-negative fraction. These receptors came from a young man in good health.

This clone has just one count. The chain recombines TRBV9 with TRBJ2-7; TRBD1 matches 8 bases. Germline-derived CDR1 and CDR2 are SGDLS and YYNGEE. V shed 4 bases and J 0 bases; nucleotides not matched to a gene: 3. The CDR3 totals 14 residues. The CDR3 spells CASSFDRGSYEQYF. The CDR3 DNA sequence: TGTGCCAGCAGCTTCGACAGGGGCTCCTACGAGCAGTACTTC.

The chain combines TRBV5-5 with TRBJ2-1, with D maybe TRBD2 (6 bases). This CDR3 has 18 residues. V gave up 0 bases and J gave up 4 bases, with 20 bases separating them. Per the germline V gene, CDR1 is SGHKS and CDR2 is YYEKEE (reference sequence). The CDR3 loop is CASSLVGSGSPTYNEQFF. The CDR3 nucleotides are TGTGCCAGCAGCTTGGTGGGTAGCGGCTCTCCTACGTACAATGAGCAGTTCTTC.

The chain carries TRBV5-1 and TRBJ2-7, with TRBD1 matching over 9 bases. The germline CDR1 and CDR2 sequences are SGHRS and YFSETQ. With 0 bases clipped from V and 5 bases from J, the junction kept 6 bases outside the gene matches. The CDR3 is 15 amino acids. The CDR3 reads CASSLGGTGIHEQYF. The DNA for the CDR3 is TGCGCCAGCAGCTTGGGAGGGACAGGGATCCACGAGCAGTACTTC.

This chain links TRBV7-9 with TRBJ1-4, with D unresolved. The CDR3 runs to 14 residues. The V end was cut by 4 bases, the J end by 4 bases, with 10 bases between. Germline V gene data show CDR1 as SEHNR and CDR2 as FQNEAQ (reference sequence). The CDR3 region has the DNA TGTGCCAGCAGCTCAATTCGGGGTAATGAAAAACTGTTTTTT. This codes for CASSSIRGNEKLFF.

V and J are TRBV5-1 and TRBJ2-7; TRBD1 agrees at 9 bases. CDR1 and CDR2 from the germline V gene are SGHRS and YFSETQ. J was trimmed by 5 bases and V by 6 bases; bases with no gene match: 9. The CDR3 sequence is 14 residues long. The CDR3 DNA is TGCGCCAGCAAGGGAGGGACAGGGTCCGACGAGCAGTACTTC. Translated: CASKGGTGSDEQYF. The entire variable domain, with the rest obtained from reference TRBV5-1 and TRBJ2-7, is as follows: KAGVTQTPRYLIKTRGQQVTLSCSPISGHRSVSWYQQTPGQGLQFLFEYFSETQRNKGNFPGRFSGRQFSNSRSEMNVSTLELGDSALYLCASKGGTGSDEQYFGPGTRLTVT.

With respect to this clone: This sample includes further DNA sequences coding for the same CDR3. V and J are TRBV19 and TRBJ1-4, with D possibly matching TRBD1 (5 bases). The germline V and J ends were trimmed by 5 bases and 3 bases, with 13 bases remaining between them. CDR1 LNHDA and CDR2 SQIVND come from the germline V gene (reference sequence). This CDR3 contains 15 residues. CDR3 sequence (DNA): TGTGCCAGTAGTCCACCGCAGGGAGCTAATGAAAAACTGTTTTTT. Translated, it gives CASSPPQGANEKLFF.

The chain employs TRBV6-1 and TRBJ2-5; weak D call: TRBD2 (5 bases). The CDR3 extends over 14 amino acids. Trimming took 7 bases from V and 4 from J, leaving 16 bases between them. In germline, CDR1 is MNHNS, CDR2 SASEGT. The CDR3 nucleotides read TGTGCCAGCACCCCAGGAGGCAGTTTAGAGACCCAGTACTTC. Its translation is CASTPGGSLETQYF.

The gene calls are TRBV29-1 and TRBJ2-3, with TRBD2 matching 13 bases. The CDR3 covers 15 residues. The V segment lost 5 bases and the J segment 4 bases; nucleotides outside the gene matches: 6. The germline CDR1 and CDR2 sequences are SQVTM and ANQGSEA. The CDR3 bases are TGCAGCGTTAGGACTAGCGGGAGTGAGGCAGATACGCAGTATTTT. Translated, it gives CSVRTSGSEADTQYF.

This chain uses TRBV7-9 with TRBJ2-3, with D perhaps TRBD2 (5 bases). The ends were cut back, 5 bases at V and 3 bases at J, with 9 bases in the middle. The CDR3 runs to 13 residues. CDR1 SEHNR and CDR2 FQNEAQ come from the germline V gene (reference sequence). The CDR3 spells CASSQRATDTQYF. The CDR3 bases are TGTGCCAGCAGCCAGAGGGCAACAGATACGCAGTATTTT.

The J gene is TRBJ2-5, the V gene TRBV30; TRBD2 aligns across 10 bases. The CDR3 has 15 amino acids. Germline CDR1 and CDR2: GTSNPN and SVGIG (reference sequence). V lost 2 bases and J lost 4; bases outside the gene matches: 7. Here the CDR3 reads CAWSWKRGGAETQYF. The CDR3, as DNA: TGTGCCTGGAGTTGGAAGCGGGGGGGCGCAGAGACCCAGTACTTC.

The genes are TRBV9 and TRBJ2-7; TRBD1 or TRBD2 may be the D gene (5 bases each). CDR1 is SGDLS, CDR2 YYNGEE, per germline. V was trimmed by 3 bases and J by 2 bases, leaving 12 bases between them. The CDR3 spans 14 residues. As DNA, the CDR3 is TGTGCCAGCAGCGAGAGGGTGGGGCCCTACGAGCAGTACTTC. It yields the protein CASSERVGPYEQYF.

This clone occurred a few times. The chain is built from TRBV5-5 and TRBJ2-5; 11 positions agree with TRBD2. V trimming: 3 bases; J trimming: 3 bases; junction bases outside the gene matches: 7. Germline CDR1 reads SGHKS; CDR2 reads YYEKEE (reference sequence). This CDR3 has 16 amino acids. The CDR3 sequence is CASSSATSGVKETQYF. The CDR3 nucleotides read TGTGCCAGCAGCTCTGCGACTAGCGGGGTCAAAGAGACCCAGTACTTC. Looking up the rest from reference TRBV5-5 and TRBJ2-5 gives the full variable domain: DAGVTQSPTHLIKTRGQQVTLRCSPISGHKSVSWYQQVLGQGPQFIFQYYEKEERGRGNFPDRFSARQFPNYSSELNVNALLLGDSALYLCASSSATSGVKETQYFGPGTRLLVL.

The V and J genes are TRBV6-5 and TRBJ2-7; 7 bases align to TRBD2. There are 14 residues in the CDR3. Trimming removed 5 bases from V and 3 bases from J; junction bases left unmatched: 7. Germline CDR1 and CDR2: MNHEY and SVGAGI. In nucleotides, the CDR3 is TGTGCCAGCAGTCCCGGACTAGTCAACTACGAGCAGTACTTC. Translating it yields CASSPGLVNYEQYF.

The chain has TRBV2 and TRBJ1-4, with 7 bases aligning to TRBD1. Trimming cost V 6 bases and J 8 bases; bases outside gene matches: 9. CDR1 is SNHLY, CDR2 FYNNEI, per germline. There are 14 residues in the CDR3. Written as DNA, the CDR3 is TGTGCCAGCAGCGATGACAGGGAAGGCGAAAAACTGTTTTTT. This encodes CASSDDREGEKLFF.